What follows is one T cell receptor beta chain and its context. The data belong to a study of T cells in women clearing cervical HPV infection. Sequencing was performed with immunoSEQ multiplex PCR; in TCRdb, only in-frame clones are kept and a portion is missing. This sample's clone table lists 30,000 to 50,000 clones. The origin of this receptor is a woman between 18 and 70 years old with a cervical HPV16 infection that either progressed to CIN3+ or cleared (not recorded which). Specimen: blood buffy coat.

The CDR3 sequence is CASSETGAGNTIYF. CDR3 bases read: TGTGCCAGCAGCGAGACAGGGGCTGGAAACACC. The rearrangement joins TRBV7-3 to TRBJ1-3; 8 bases fit TRBD1. Read coverage stops 3 residues before the CDR3 terminus; the germline J gene supplies the remainder. The germline V gene has CDR1 SGHTA and CDR2 FQGTGA. The ends lost 5 bases at V and 2 bases at J; junction bases unmatched: 2. This CDR3 region has 14 residues.